The 6 T cell receptor beta chains reported below all come from one sample, sequenced in a study of shared clonotypes between healthy human individuals. Some clones are missing from TCRdb's copy, which holds only in-frame ones; the method was immunoSEQ multiplex PCR. This sample carries about 1,800,000 clones, approximately 94% of them seen once, and the ten largest clones take around 1.2%. The naive CD8 population came from CD45RO-negative cells selected for CCR7, without terminally differentiated effector memory CD45RA+ cells. The sample taken for sequencing was naive CD8+ T cells sorted from blood. The source is a man aged 18-30 years in good health.

V and J are TRBV27 and TRBJ2-7; D is ambiguous. Per the germline V gene, CDR1 is MNHEY and CDR2 is SMNVEV (reference sequence). This CDR3 is 10 amino acids long. Trimming shortened V by 8 bases and J by 6 bases, and 8 bases separated the two germline ends. CDR3 nucleotides: TGTGCCAGCGGTTATGGCGAGCAGTACTTC. Protein product: CASGYGEQYF.

The rearrangement uses TRBV20-1 and TRBJ2-1, with no clear D. The length of the CDR3 is 11 residues. Germline V lookup: CDR1 DFQATT, CDR2 SNEGSKA (reference sequence). V was clipped by 5 bases and J by 10 bases, with 12 bases between them. The CDR3 here is CSAGEGWEQFF. CDR3 coding DNA: TGCAGTGCTGGGGAAGGGTGGGAGCAGTTCTTC.

The chain joins TRBV27 to TRBJ1-1; D perhaps matches TRBD1 (6 bases). Germline CDR1 and CDR2: MNHEY and SMNVEV (reference sequence). Deletions cut 3 bases from V and 4 bases from J, with 15 bases between. The CDR3 covers 15 residues. The CDR3, as DNA: TGTGCCAGCAGTTTTGGGGGGACACTGAGCACTGAAGCTTTCTTT. Encoded protein: CASSFGGTLSTEAFF.

The V gene is TRBV27, the J gene TRBJ2-3, with 12 bases that match TRBD2. The germline gives CDR1 MNHEY, CDR2 SMNVEV (reference sequence). After removal of 2 bases from V and 5 bases from J, the junction contained 5 bases not matched to a gene. The CDR3 loop spans 16 amino acids. The CDR3 sequence: CASSLTLAGGIDTQYF. CDR3 nucleotides: TGTGCCAGCAGTTTAACACTAGCGGGAGGTATAGATACGCAGTATTTT.

Regarding this clone: The identical CDR3 is also encoded by other nucleotide sequences in the sample. The chain employs TRBV27 and TRBJ2-7; tentative D call: TRBD2 (7 bases). The germline V gene encodes CDR1 MNHEY and CDR2 SMNVEV (reference sequence). The V end was cut by 2 bases, the J end by 4 bases, with 12 bases between. The length of the CDR3 is 14 residues. The CDR3 DNA is TGTGCCAGCAGTTTAAGGGGGGAGGGATACGAGCAGTACTTC. Translated, it gives CASSLRGEGYEQYF.

This chain links TRBV5-1 with TRBJ2-1, with 10 positions matching TRBD2. V lost 3 bases and J lost 3; bases outside the gene matches: 6. CDR1 is SGHRS, CDR2 YFSETQ, per germline. This CDR3 spans 16 amino acids. CDR3 DNA sequence: TGCGCCAGCAGCTCCCCCACTAGCGGGGACTACAATGAGCAGTTCTTC. Its protein product is CASSSPTSGDYNEQFF.